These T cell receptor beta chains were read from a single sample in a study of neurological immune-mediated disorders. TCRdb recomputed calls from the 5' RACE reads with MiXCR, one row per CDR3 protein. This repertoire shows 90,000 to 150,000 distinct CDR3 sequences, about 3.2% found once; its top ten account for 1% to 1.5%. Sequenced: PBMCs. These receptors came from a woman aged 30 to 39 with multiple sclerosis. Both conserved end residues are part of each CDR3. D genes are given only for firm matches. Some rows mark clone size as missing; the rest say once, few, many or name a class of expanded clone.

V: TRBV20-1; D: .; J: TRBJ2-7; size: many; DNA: TGCAGTGCTAGAGATTTAAGGGGCAAAGGAAACGAGCAGTACTTC; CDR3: CSARDLRGKGNEQYF
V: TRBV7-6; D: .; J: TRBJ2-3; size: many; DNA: TGTGCCAGCAGCTTAGGGCAGCGAGGCACAGATACGCAGTATTTT; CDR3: CASSLGQRGTDTQYF
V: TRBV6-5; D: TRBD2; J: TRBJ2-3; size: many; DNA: TGTGCCAGTCGCTACGGCGGGAGCAGGTCAGATACGCAGTATTTT; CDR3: CASRYGGSRSDTQYF
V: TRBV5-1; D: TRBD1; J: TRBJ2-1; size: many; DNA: TGCGCCAGCAGCTTGGCCGTGGGACAGGGCTCCTACAATGAGCAGTTCTTC; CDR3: CASSLAVGQGSYNEQFF
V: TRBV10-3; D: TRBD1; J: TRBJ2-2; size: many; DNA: TGTGCCATCAGTGAAGCTGGACAGGGCGCCGGGGAGCTGTTTTTT; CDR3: CAISEAGQGAGELFF
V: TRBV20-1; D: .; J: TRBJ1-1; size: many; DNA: TGCAGTGCTAGAGATGGGGGGGGCCAGAACACTGAAGCTTTCTTT; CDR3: CSARDGGGQNTEAFF
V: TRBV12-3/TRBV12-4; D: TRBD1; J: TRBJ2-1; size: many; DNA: TGTGCCAGCAGGCCGAGAGGCGGACAGGGGTGGAATGAGCAGTTCTTC; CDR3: CASRPRGGQGWNEQFF
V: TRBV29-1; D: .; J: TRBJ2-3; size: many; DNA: TGCAGCGTTGACGGGAGAGGGACAGATACGCAGTATTTT; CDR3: CSVDGRGTDTQYF
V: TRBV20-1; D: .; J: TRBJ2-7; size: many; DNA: TGCAGTGCTAGAGATACCCGCTACGAGCAGTACTTC; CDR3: CSARDTRYEQYF
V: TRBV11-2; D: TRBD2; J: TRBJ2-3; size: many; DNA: TGTGCCAGCAGCTTATCTAGCGGGAGGACCACAGATACGCAGTATTTT; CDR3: CASSLSSGRTTDTQYF
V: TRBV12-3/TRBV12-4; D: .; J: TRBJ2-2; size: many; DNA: TGTGCCAGCCTCACTATAGGGGGGGAGCTGTTTTTT; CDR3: CASLTIGGELFF
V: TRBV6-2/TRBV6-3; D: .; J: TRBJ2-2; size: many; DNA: TGTGCCAGCAGTTGGGACACTATGACGACCGGGGAGCTGTTTTTT; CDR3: CASSWDTMTTGELFF
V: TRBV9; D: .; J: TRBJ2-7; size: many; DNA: TGTGCCAGCAGCGGATCGGGGCGATTCTACGAGCAGTACTTC; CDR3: CASSGSGRFYEQYF
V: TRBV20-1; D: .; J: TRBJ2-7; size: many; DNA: TGCAGTGCTAGAGGGGCAGGGTACGAGCAGTACTTC; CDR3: CSARGAGYEQYF
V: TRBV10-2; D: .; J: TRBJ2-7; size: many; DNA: TGCGCCAGCAGGGGAGGCAGTAGGGCTTCCCACGAGCAGTACTTC; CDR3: CASRGGSRASHEQYF
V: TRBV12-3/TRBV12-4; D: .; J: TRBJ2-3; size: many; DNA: TGTGCCAGCAGTTTTTTAGCAGATACGCAGTATTTT; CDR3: CASSFLADTQYF
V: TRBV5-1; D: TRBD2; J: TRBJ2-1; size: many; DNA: TGCGCCAGCAGCTCCAGACTAGCGGGCTACAATGAGCAGTTCTTC; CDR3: CASSSRLAGYNEQFF
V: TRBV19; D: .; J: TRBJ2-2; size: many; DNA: TGTGCCAGTAGTATCGCAGGGTCCCCCGGGGAGCTGTTTTTT; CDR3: CASSIAGSPGELFF
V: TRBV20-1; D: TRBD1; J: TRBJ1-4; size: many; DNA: TGCAGTGCTAGAGCTAACAGGGGATCTAGGGAAAAACTGTTTTTT; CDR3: CSARANRGSREKLFF
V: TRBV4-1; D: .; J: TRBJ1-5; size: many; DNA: TGCGCCAGCAGCCAAGAGGCAGGGTCATATAGCAATCAGCCCCAGCATTTT; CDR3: CASSQEAGSYSNQPQHF
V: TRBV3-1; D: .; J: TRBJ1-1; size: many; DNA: TGTGCCAGCAGCCAAACATTTGGGGGCACTGAAGCTTTCTTT; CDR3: CASSQTFGGTEAFF
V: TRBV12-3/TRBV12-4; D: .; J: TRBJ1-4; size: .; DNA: TGTGCCAGCATCCCGCGGTCGGTCCCCAGCCGCTTT; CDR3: CASIPRSVPSRF
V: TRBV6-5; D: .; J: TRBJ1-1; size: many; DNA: TGTGCCAGCAGTTACTCGGGCAGGGGTCGGGCTGAAGCTTTCTTT; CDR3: CASSYSGRGRAEAFF
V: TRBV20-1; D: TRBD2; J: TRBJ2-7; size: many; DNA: TGCAGTGCTAGAGCGCTTACGGGCGGGGGGGCGCGTTCCGTAGTCTACGAGCAGTACTTC; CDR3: CSARALTGGGARSVVYEQYF
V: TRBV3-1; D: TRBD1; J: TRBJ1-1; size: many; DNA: TGTGCCAGCAGCCCCTTAGGACAGGCGGATGAAGCTTTCTTT; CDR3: CASSPLGQADEAFF
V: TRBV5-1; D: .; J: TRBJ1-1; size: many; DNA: TGCGCCAGTAAAGGGGAGGCAGGGATCAACACTGAAGCTTTCTTT; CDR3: CASKGEAGINTEAFF
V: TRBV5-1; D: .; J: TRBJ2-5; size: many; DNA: TGCGCCAGCAGCTTGGACAGGGAAGAGACCCAGTACTTC; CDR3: CASSLDREETQYF
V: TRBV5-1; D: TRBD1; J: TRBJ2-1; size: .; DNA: TGCGCCAGCAGCGCACATACAGGGGGCTGGACCTACAATGAGCAGTTCTTC; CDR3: CASSAHTGGWTYNEQFF
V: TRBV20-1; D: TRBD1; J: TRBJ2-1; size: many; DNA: TGCAGTGCCGGGACAGACCACCCGAAGAGGTCCTACAATGAGCAGTTCTTC; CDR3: CSAGTDHPKRSYNEQFF
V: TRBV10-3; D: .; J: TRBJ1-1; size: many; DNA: TGTGCCATCAGTGAGTCGGGTACTGAAGCTTTCTTT; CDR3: CAISESGTEAFF
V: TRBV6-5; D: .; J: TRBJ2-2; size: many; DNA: TGTGCCAGCACCTACTTCGCTACGAACACCGGGGAGCTGTTTTTT; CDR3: CASTYFATNTGELFF
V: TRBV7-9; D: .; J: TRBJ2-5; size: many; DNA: TGTGCCAGCACCGACGGACAAGAGACCCAGTACTTC; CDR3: CASTDGQETQYF